This TCR beta chain was profiled in a study of T cell responses to AZD1222 COVID-19 vaccine. Regarding the study as a whole: There were mostly white British donors and more females than males, and clonal diversity was possibly underestimated. Targeting of unmutated variant regions was reportedly seen in nearly half of spike-specific TCRs.

A remark on this clone: Its antigen is still unknown.

The method was immunoSEQ multiplex PCR; TCRdb's version includes in-frame clones alone and lacks a portion of them. The data contain 90,000 to 120,000 clones, roughly nine tenths of them singletons. This CDR3 is 11 amino acids long. Looked up from germline, CDR1 is SNHLY and CDR2 is FYNNEI. Trimming stripped 6 bases from V and 7 bases from J, with 10 bases between. The sequences come from peripheral blood, collected on day 0 of AZD1222 vaccination. The sequence derives from an adult in good health. V usage is TRBV2 and J usage is TRBJ2-7, with D hard to call. This chain's CDR3 is CASSTFREQYF. CDR3 DNA sequence: TGTGCCAGCAGCACCTTCCGAGAGCAGTACTTC. The whole variable domain, remainder taken from reference TRBV2 and TRBJ2-7, is EPEVTQTPSHQVTQMGQEVILRCVPISNHLYFYWYRQILGQKVEFLVSFYNNEISEKSEIFDDQFSVERPDGSNFTLKIRSTKLEDSAMYFCASSTFREQYFGPGTRLTVT.